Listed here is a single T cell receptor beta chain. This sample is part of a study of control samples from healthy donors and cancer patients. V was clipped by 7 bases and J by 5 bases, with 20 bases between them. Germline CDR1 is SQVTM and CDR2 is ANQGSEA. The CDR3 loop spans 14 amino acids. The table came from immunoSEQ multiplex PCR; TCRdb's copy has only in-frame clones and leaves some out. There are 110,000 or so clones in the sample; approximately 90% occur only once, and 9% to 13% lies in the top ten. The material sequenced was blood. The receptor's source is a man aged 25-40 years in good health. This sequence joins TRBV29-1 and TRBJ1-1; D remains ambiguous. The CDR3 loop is CSAGRTAVRTEAFF. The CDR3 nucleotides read TGCAGCGCTGGGCGGACGGCAGTTCGGACTGAAGCTTTCTTT.